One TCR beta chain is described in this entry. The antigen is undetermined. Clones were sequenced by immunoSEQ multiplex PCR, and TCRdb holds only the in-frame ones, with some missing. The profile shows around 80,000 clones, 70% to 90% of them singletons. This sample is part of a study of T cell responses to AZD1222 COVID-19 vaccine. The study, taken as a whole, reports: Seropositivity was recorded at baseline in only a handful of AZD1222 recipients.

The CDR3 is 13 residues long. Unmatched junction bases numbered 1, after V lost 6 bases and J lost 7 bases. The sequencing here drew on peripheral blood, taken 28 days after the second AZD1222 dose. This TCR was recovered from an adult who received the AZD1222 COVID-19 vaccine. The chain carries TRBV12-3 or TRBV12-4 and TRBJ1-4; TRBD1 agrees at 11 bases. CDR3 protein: CASRGTGGEKLFF. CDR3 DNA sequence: TGTGCCAGCAGGGGGACAGGGGGTGAAAAACTGTTTTTT.